These 16 T cell receptor beta chains were all obtained from the same sample, sequenced in a study of cytomegalovirus exposure and HLA in healthy donors. A multiplex PCR was run with 60 Vbeta primers and 13 Jbeta primers. Sequencing was performed with immunoSEQ multiplex PCR; in TCRdb, only in-frame clones are kept and a portion is missing. This sample has about 160,000 clones; 82% occur once, and the top ten carry 1.5%. Sequencing input: PBMCs. Receptors originate from a male donor in good health and CMV-seronegative.

V and J are TRBV9 and TRBJ2-7, with 11 bases that match TRBD2. Trimming cost V 4 bases and J 3 bases; bases outside gene matches: 3. Germline V gene lookup returns CDR1 SGDLS and CDR2 YYNGEE. This CDR3 comprises 14 residues. As DNA, the CDR3 is TGTGCCAGCAGCCGGGGGACTAGCGGCTACGAGCAGTACTTC. It codes for CASSRGTSGYEQYF.

The chain uses TRBV5-1 and TRBJ1-3, with D perhaps matching TRBD1 (5 bases). Trimming removed 0 bases at V and 0 bases at J, with 13 bases between. Germline V gene lookup returns CDR1 SGHRS and CDR2 YFSETQ. This CDR3 is 17 amino acids long. The CDR3, as DNA: TGCGCCAGCAGCTTGGCCACAGGTCGTTCCTCTGGAAACACCATATATTTT. This encodes CASSLATGRSSGNTIYF.

The chain has TRBV5-1 and TRBJ2-5; TRBD2 agrees at 8 bases. TRBJ2-7 explains the end of the DNA better; the J call may be wrong. This CDR3 comprises 13 residues. The germline V gene encodes CDR1 SGHRS and CDR2 YFSETQ. CDR3 region: CASAAGGLYEQYF. The CDR3 nucleotides are TGCGCCAGTGCGGCGGGGGGTTTGTACGAGCAGTACTTC.

V and J are TRBV13 and TRBJ2-2, with 11 bases fitting TRBD2. Trimming removed 4 bases from V and 5 bases from J; junction bases left unmatched: 3. The length of the CDR3 is 15 residues. Germline V gene sequence: CDR1 PRHDT, CDR2 FYEKMQ (reference sequence). The CDR3 sequence: CASSSGTSGTGELFF. The DNA of the CDR3 is TGTGCCAGCAGCTCCGGGACTAGCGGAACCGGGGAGCTGTTTTTT.

In this sample, this clone turned up a few times. The chain has TRBV19 and TRBJ2-2; TRBD1 matches at 9 bases. V trimming: 9 bases; J trimming: 1 base; junction bases outside the gene matches: 6. CDR1 LNHDA and CDR2 SQIVND come from the germline V gene (reference sequence). This CDR3 is built from 15 residues. Here the CDR3 reads CASRSGQGNTGELFF. The CDR3 DNA reads as TGTGCCAGCCGTTCGGGACAGGGGAACACCGGGGAGCTGTTTTTT. Combining the CDR3 with reference TRBV19 and TRBJ2-2 gives the whole variable domain DGGITQSPKYLFRKEGQNVTLSCEQNLNHDAMYWYRQDPGQGLRLIYYSQIVNDFQKGDIAEGYSVSREKKESFPLTVTSAQKNPTAFYLCASRSGQGNTGELFFGEGSRLTVL.

The chain combines TRBV2 with TRBJ2-7, with D possibly TRBD1 on 5 matching bases. This CDR3 is 14 amino acids long. The germline V gene encodes CDR1 SNHLY and CDR2 FYNNEI. V was shortened by 6 bases and J by 3 bases, with 15 bases between the two germline ends. This chain's CDR3 is CASRDQGPSYEQYF. DNA of the CDR3: TGTGCCAGCAGAGATCAGGGCCCAAGCTACGAGCAGTACTTC.

Note on this clone: The junction departs from germline at one end; a sequencing error may be responsible. In DNA, the CDR3 is TGTTCCAGCAGCTTATACCTAGCGGGGGTCCAAGAGACCCAGTACTTC. This translates into CSSSLYLAGVQETQYF. The rearrangement joins TRBV7-9 to TRBJ2-5, with TRBD2 identical over 10 bases. The germline V gene has CDR1 SEHNR and CDR2 FQNEAQ (reference sequence). The CDR3 is 16 amino acids.

With regard to this clone: The germline gene is not matched at one end of the junction; a read error may be the cause. DNA for the CDR3: TGTGCCAGCAGCTTCGGCGGCACTAGTGAAAAACTGTTTTTT. Translation: CASSFGGTSEKLFF. This chain uses TRBV13 with TRBJ1-4; no definite D call. The germline V gene encodes CDR1 PRHDT and CDR2 FYEKMQ (reference sequence). The CDR3 has 14 residues.

The rearrangement links TRBV7-3 to TRBJ2-1; 8 nucleotides align to TRBD2. This CDR3 is 15 amino acids long. CDR1 is SGHTA, CDR2 FQGTGA, per germline. The V segment lost 5 bases and the J segment 0 bases; nucleotides outside the gene matches: 3. CDR3 loop: CASSKTSGSYNEQFF. The CDR3 DNA reads TGTGCCAGCAGCAAAACTAGCGGCTCCTACAATGAGCAGTTCTTC.

The J gene is TRBJ2-7, the V gene TRBV6-6; D gene uncertain. This CDR3 is built from 15 residues. With 6 bases removed from V and 0 bases from J, the gap between germline ends came to 15 bases. Germline assignment: CDR1 MNHNY and CDR2 SVGAGI (reference sequence). This CDR3 reads CASSSTLTFSYEQYF. The CDR3 DNA follows: TGTGCCAGCAGCTCGACTCTCACCTTCTCCTACGAGCAGTACTTC.

The chain joins TRBV5-1 to TRBJ2-5; 9 nucleotides match TRBD1. The J segment lost 5 bases and the V segment lost 3 bases, leaving 2 bases of the junction unmatched. The CDR3 length is 13 residues. The germline V gene has CDR1 SGHRS and CDR2 YFSETQ. CDR3 loop: CASSSGQGETQYF. The CDR3 DNA sequence: TGCGCCAGCAGCTCCGGACAGGGGGAGACCCAGTACTTC.

The V call is TRBV7-3, the J call TRBJ1-1; maybe TRBD1 (6 bases). V lost 5 bases and J lost 6, with 19 bases in between. The CDR3 spans 15 residues. The V gene's germline CDR1 is SGHTA and CDR2 FQGTGA. The CDR3 loop is CASSLLGGPAPEAFF. CDR3 coding DNA: TGTGCCAGCAGCCTACTTGGGGGCCCGGCTCCTGAAGCTTTCTTT. Full variable domain (outside the CDR3, taken from reference TRBV7-3 and TRBJ1-1): GAGVSQTPSNKVTEKGKYVELRCDPISGHTALYWYRQSLGQGPEFLIYFQGTGAADDSGLPNDRFFAVRPEGSVSTLKIQRTERGDSAVYLCASSLLGGPAPEAFFGQGTRLTVV.

The V gene is TRBV4-2, the J gene TRBJ2-7, with TRBD1 matching 9 bases. Per germline, CDR1 LGHNA and CDR2 YNFKEQ. Unmatched junction bases numbered 3, after V lost 1 base and J lost 2 bases. The CDR3 contains 15 residues. CDR3 loop: CASSQGTGDTYEQYF. The CDR3 nucleotides read TGTGCCAGCAGCCAAGGGACAGGGGATACCTACGAGCAGTACTTC.

The chain has TRBV6-1 and TRBJ1-4; D is unresolved. Germline CDR1 is MNHNS and CDR2 is SASEGT. The CDR3 has 15 amino acids. Trimming removed 3 bases from V and 3 bases from J, with 11 bases in between. The CDR3 loop reads CASSDGGWSNEKLFF. CDR3 DNA sequence: TGTGCCAGCAGTGATGGAGGGTGGTCTAATGAAAAACTGTTTTTT.

The V gene is TRBV10-3, the J gene TRBJ2-3, with unresolved D. Per germline, CDR1 ENHRY and CDR2 SYGVKD. With 4 bases removed from V and 2 bases from J, the gap between germline ends came to 7 bases. The CDR3 consists of 13 residues. This chain's CDR3 is CAISGGNTDTQYF. CDR3 DNA: TGTGCCATCAGTGGAGGCAACACAGATACGCAGTATTTT.

This chain uses TRBV7-2 with TRBJ2-1; TRBD1 might be the D (5 bases). V was cut by 5 bases and J by 9 bases, with 8 bases left in between. Germline values: CDR1 SGHTA, CDR2 FQGNSA. This CDR3 is built from 11 residues. The CDR3 DNA follows: TGTGCCAGCAGCATAGACAGTGAGCAGTTCTTC. It specifies CASSIDSEQFF.